This T cell receptor (beta chain) comes out of a study of blood T cell repertoires in COVID-19 (dated by TCRdb to 2020 to 2022). Regarding the complete study: The collaborator samples originated in the United States, Italy and Spain and spanned the acute and convalescent phases of COVID-19. The prospective study material was composed of cDNA or gDNA derived from T cells, B-cell-depleted T cells, or PBMCs. Deeply sampled blood TCRbeta repertoires from subjects exposed to, actively infected with, or recovered from COVID-19 were included in the dataset. A freely available public database, intended as a resource for researchers studying the immune response to SARS-CoV-2, is where the repertoires were released. The samples were drawn from two sources: the first 160 participants of the ongoing ImmuneRACE study, and some 1,300 subjects contributed by 6 global collaborators. Nearly every sample came with metadata listing a de-identified subject ID, COVID-19 status, age in years and sex. Where HLA class I and class II types were available, the types were taken from metadata supplied by the sample provider, not from assay-based typing.

From the germline V gene, CDR1 is MNHEY and CDR2 is SVGAGI. The junction shows trimming of 5 bases on V and 8 bases on J, plus 15 bases between the germline ends. There are 13 amino acids in the CDR3, from cysteine to phenylalanine inclusive. Here the CDR3 DNA is all that survives: 39 bases in frame from base 1. The investigation overall reported the following: The amount of clinical and demographic metadata varied by source and participant and was provided uncurated.

TCRbeta CDR3 regions were amplified from genomic DNA using the immunoSEQ Assay, a bias-controlled multiplex PCR. For the original study's pipeline: Within the assay, amplification of reference gene primers was used to estimate how many nucleated cells each sample contained. To quantify the absolute abundance of each unique TCRbeta CDR3 rearrangement, sequence reads were collapsed and filtered. Productive Simpson clonality was computed per sample as the square root of Simpson's diversity index over productive rearrangements. TCRdb re-hosts the immuneACCESS table, in-frame sequences only. Its copies lack some clones; in the studies checked, an unresolved V gene accounts for under half of them, and the cause for the rest is not known. V and J calls and clone size follow that table, whereas D and trimming were derived from the DNA. Across this sample there are 200,000 to 300,000 clones, with roughly 90% seen only once. The top ten clones comprise around 6.9% of the sample.

Samples from volunteer blood donors who had recovered from COVID-19 were contributed by a second Seattle source. The collaborating institutions used their own protocols to collect whole blood in K2EDTA tubes. For TCRbeta analysis, collaborators shipped samples as frozen whole blood, isolated PBMCs, or DNA extracted from either of those sample types. This clone was counted a few times. Its cognate antigen has yet to be identified. No much larger clone exists at a distance of one base, and base qualities are not known. This receptor was identified in a man aged 55-75 years who had recovered from COVID-19. The source material was peripheral blood. This chain joins TRBV6-5 to TRBJ1-1, and the D gene may be TRBD1, 6 bases matching. Here the CDR3 is given as CASSPNYRVEAFF. The nucleotides read TGTGCCAGCAGTCCTAACTACAGGGTCGAAGCTTTCTTT.